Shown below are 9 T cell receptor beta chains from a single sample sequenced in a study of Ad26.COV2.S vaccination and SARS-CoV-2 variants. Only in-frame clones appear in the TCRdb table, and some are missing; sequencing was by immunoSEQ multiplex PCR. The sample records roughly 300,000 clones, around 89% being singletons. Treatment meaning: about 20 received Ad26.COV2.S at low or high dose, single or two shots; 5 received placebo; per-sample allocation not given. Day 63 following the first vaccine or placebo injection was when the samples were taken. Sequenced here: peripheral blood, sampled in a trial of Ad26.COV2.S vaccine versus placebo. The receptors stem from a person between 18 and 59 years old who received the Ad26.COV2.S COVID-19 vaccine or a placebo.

This chain's CDR3 is CASSIESPRTGGEKLFF. In DNA form, the CDR3 reads TGTGCCAGTAGTATCGAATCCCCTCGGACAGGAGGGGAAAAACTGTTTTTT. The V call is TRBV19, the J call TRBJ1-4; 7 nucleotides agree with TRBD1. The length of the CDR3 is 17 residues. Unmatched junction bases numbered 15, after V lost 3 bases and J lost 8 bases. Germline V gene data show CDR1 as LNHDA and CDR2 as SQIVND (reference sequence).

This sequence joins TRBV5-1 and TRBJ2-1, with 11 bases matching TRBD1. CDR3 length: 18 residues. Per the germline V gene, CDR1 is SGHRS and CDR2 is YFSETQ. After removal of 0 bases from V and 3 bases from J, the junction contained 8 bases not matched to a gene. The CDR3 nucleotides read TGCGCCAGCAGCTTGGGACCACCGGGACAGGGGGTCTACAATGAGCAGTTCTTC. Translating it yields CASSLGPPGQGVYNEQFF. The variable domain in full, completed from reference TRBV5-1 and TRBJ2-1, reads KAGVTQTPRYLIKTRGQQVTLSCSPISGHRSVSWYQQTPGQGLQFLFEYFSETQRNKGNFPGRFSGRQFSNSRSEMNVSTLELGDSALYLCASSLGPPGQGVYNEQFFGPGTRLTVL.

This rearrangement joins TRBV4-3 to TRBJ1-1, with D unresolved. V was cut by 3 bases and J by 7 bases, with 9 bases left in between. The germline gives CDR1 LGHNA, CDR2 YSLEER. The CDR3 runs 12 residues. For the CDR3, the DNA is TGCGCCAGCAGCCACGGTACAAGTGAAGCTTTCTTT. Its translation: CASSHGTSEAFF.

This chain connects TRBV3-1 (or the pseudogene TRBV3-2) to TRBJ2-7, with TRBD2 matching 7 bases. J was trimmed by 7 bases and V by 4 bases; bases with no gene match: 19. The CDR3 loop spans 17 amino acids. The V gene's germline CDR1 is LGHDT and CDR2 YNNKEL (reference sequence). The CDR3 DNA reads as TGTGCCAGCAGCCGGGAGGGTAGTAGCTTACTGGGTAAAGAGCAGTACTTC. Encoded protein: CASSREGSSLLGKEQYF.

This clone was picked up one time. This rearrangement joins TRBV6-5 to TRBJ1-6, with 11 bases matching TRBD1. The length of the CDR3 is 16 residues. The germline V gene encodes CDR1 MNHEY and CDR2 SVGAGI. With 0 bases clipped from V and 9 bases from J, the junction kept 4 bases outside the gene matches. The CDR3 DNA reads TGTGCCAGCAGTTACTCAGGGACAGGGGGTGGTTCACCCCTCCACTTT. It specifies CASSYSGTGGGSPLHF.

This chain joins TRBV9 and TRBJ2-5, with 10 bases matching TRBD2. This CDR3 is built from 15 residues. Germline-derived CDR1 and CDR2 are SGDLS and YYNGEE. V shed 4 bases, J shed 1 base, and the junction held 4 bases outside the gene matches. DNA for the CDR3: TGTGCCAGCAGCTCGTGGACTAGCGGCCAAGAGACCCAGTACTTC. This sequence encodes CASSSWTSGQETQYF.

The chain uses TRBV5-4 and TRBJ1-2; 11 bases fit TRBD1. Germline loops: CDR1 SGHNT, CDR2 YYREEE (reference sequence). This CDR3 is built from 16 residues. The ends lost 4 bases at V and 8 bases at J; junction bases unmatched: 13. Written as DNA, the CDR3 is TGTGCCAGCAGCACTTGGACAGGGGGCCGTTTGGAGGGCTACACCTTC. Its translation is CASSTWTGGRLEGYTF.

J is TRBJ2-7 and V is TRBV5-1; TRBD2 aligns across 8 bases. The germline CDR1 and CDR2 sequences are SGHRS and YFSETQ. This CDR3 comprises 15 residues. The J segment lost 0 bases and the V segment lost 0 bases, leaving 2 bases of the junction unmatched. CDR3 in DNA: TGCGCCAGCAGCTTGGCTAGCGGGCACTCCTACGAGCAGTACTTC. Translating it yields CASSLASGHSYEQYF. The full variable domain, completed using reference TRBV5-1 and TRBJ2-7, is KAGVTQTPRYLIKTRGQQVTLSCSPISGHRSVSWYQQTPGQGLQFLFEYFSETQRNKGNFPGRFSGRQFSNSRSEMNVSTLELGDSALYLCASSLASGHSYEQYFGPGTRLTVT.

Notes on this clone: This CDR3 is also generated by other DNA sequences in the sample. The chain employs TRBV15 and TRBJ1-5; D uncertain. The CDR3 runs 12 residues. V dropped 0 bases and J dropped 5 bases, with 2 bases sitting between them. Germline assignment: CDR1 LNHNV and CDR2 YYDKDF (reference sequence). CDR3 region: CATSRDYQPQHF. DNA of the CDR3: TGTGCCACCAGCAGAGATTATCAGCCCCAGCATTTT.